The 18 T cell receptor beta chains presented below share a single source sample, sequenced in a study of cytomegalovirus exposure and HLA in healthy donors. The study ran its PCR with 60 Vbeta and 13 Jbeta primers. Generated by immunoSEQ multiplex PCR, the TCRdb table keeps only in-frame clones and is missing some. The sample holds around 200,000 clones; around four fifths are singletons and the top ten take around 1.7%. The sequencing sample was made of PBMCs. These receptor sequences come from a man between 50 and 59 years old in good health and CMV-seronegative.

V and J are TRBV19 and TRBJ2-7; 9 nucleotides line up with TRBD2. The junction had 8 bases not matched to a gene; V was cut back by 4 bases and J by 4 bases. Germline V CDR1 and CDR2: LNHDA, SQIVND (reference sequence). This CDR3 is 15 amino acids long. CDR3 loop: CASSRSGTSLYEQYF. The CDR3 bases are TGTGCCAGTAGTAGGTCCGGGACTAGCCTTTACGAGCAGTACTTC.

V is TRBV6-6 and J is TRBJ1-2; tentative D call: TRBD1 (6 bases). The V end lost 6 bases, the J end lost 7 bases, and 15 bases lay between the germline ends. The CDR3 loop spans 13 amino acids. Germline lookup yields CDR1 MNHNY and CDR2 SVGAGI (reference sequence). The CDR3 region has the DNA TGTGCCAGCAGCCCAACAGGGTCAGTTGGCTACACCTTC. Amino acid sequence: CASSPTGSVGYTF.

The chain recombines TRBV19 with TRBJ2-3, with D possibly TRBD1 on 7 matching bases. The CDR3 length is 16 residues. Between the trimmed V and J ends, which lost 4 bases and 0 bases, there was a span of 14 bases. Germline V gene data show CDR1 as LNHDA and CDR2 as SQIVND (reference sequence). As DNA, the CDR3 is TGTGCCAGTAGTACGCAGGGGGGACCAAGCACAGATACGCAGTATTTT. Its protein is CASSTQGGPSTDTQYF.

This chain uses TRBV9 with TRBJ2-7; tentative D call: TRBD2 (6 bases). The CDR3 spans 15 residues. Per the germline V gene, CDR1 is SGDLS and CDR2 is YYNGEE. With 4 bases removed from V and 6 bases from J, the gap between germline ends came to 20 bases. CDR3 sequence reads: CASSSRGNTDFEQYF. The CDR3 bases are TGTGCCAGCAGCTCTCGCGGGAACACCGATTTCGAGCAGTACTTC. Variable domain in full (rest from reference TRBV9 and TRBJ2-7): DSGVTQTPKHLITATGQRVTLRCSPRSGDLSVYWYQQSLDQGLQFLIQYYNGEERAKGNILERFSAQQFPDLHSELNLSSLELGDSALYFCASSSRGNTDFEQYFGPGTRLTVT.

This clone was seen only once. The chain links TRBV12-5 to TRBJ2-7, with 7 bases lining up with TRBD1. J lost 2 bases, V lost 2 bases, and 6 bases had no gene match. This CDR3 spans 15 amino acids. The germline V gene encodes CDR1 LGHNT and CDR2 FRNRAP. CDR3 nucleotide sequence: TGTGCTAGTGGTTTGTTTACGACAGGGACCTACGAGCAGTACTTC. It is translated as CASGLFTTGTYEQYF.

The V gene is TRBV30, the J gene TRBJ2-1; 7 nucleotides align to TRBD2. Per the germline V gene, CDR1 is GTSNPN and CDR2 is SVGIG (reference sequence). CDR3 length: 13 amino acids. With V trimmed by 8 bases and J by 5 bases, 9 bases remained unmatched. In DNA form, the CDR3 reads TGTGCCCGCGCGCGGGAGTCTAACAATGAGCAGTTCTTC. This sequence encodes CARARESNNEQFF.

V and J are TRBV30 and TRBJ2-2; D is possibly TRBD1 (6 bases). CDR3 length: 16 residues. Germline CDR1 GTSNPN, CDR2 SVGIG (reference sequence). Trimming took 2 bases from V and 5 from J, leaving 18 bases between them. Here the CDR3 reads CAWSYIVRGMTGELFF. The DNA for the CDR3 is TGTGCCTGGAGTTATATCGTAAGGGGGATGACCGGGGAGCTGTTTTTT.

This clone came up once. The CDR3 nucleotides are TGCGCCAGCAGCTTGGTTTTGACTAGCGGCGGTTACGGTGAGCAGTTCTTC. It is translated as CASSLVLTSGGYGEQFF. V gene TRBV5-1 combines with J gene TRBJ2-1; 9 bases are a match to TRBD2. The CDR3 has 17 residues. The germline CDR1 and CDR2 sequences are SGHRS and YFSETQ. V lost 0 bases and J lost 9; bases outside the gene matches: 13.

This clone was detected only a few times. This rearrangement joins TRBV5-1 to TRBJ2-7, with D possibly matching TRBD2 (5 bases). The CDR3 runs 13 residues. Germline CDR1 reads SGHRS; CDR2 reads YFSETQ. V lost 4 bases and J lost 5, with 13 bases in between. This chain's CDR3 is CASSPAGVDEQYF. Written as DNA, the CDR3 is TGCGCCAGCAGCCCCGCCGGGGTGGACGAGCAGTACTTC.

With respect to this clone: Because the CDR3's place on the DNA is in doubt, the DNA is left out and the CDR3 is given as listed by TCRdb. This CDR3 is CASSFGTGTTEKLFF. The V call is TRBV12-1, the J call TRBJ1-4; TRBD1 is the table's D call and was not checked against the DNA. TRBV12-1 counts as a pseudogene. The CDR3 spans 15 amino acids, including both terminal residues.

The chain joins TRBV7-9 to TRBJ2-2; 9 bases match TRBD1. The ends lost 6 bases at V and 5 bases at J; junction bases unmatched: 1. Germline CDR1 and CDR2: SEHNR and FQNEAQ (reference sequence). This CDR3 has 13 residues. The CDR3 DNA sequence: TGTGCCAGCAGGGGGACAGGGACCGGGGAGCTGTTTTTT. Translation: CASRGTGTGELFF. The full variable domain, completed using reference TRBV7-9 and TRBJ2-2, is DTGVSQNPRHKITKRGQNVTFRCDPISEHNRLYWYRQTLGQGPEFLTYFQNEAQLEKSRLLSDRFSAERPKGSFSTLEIQRTEQGDSAMYLCASRGTGTGELFFGEGSRLTVL.

The chain couples TRBV12-2 to TRBJ2-7; the D segment call TRBD1 is taken from the table without a DNA check. TRBV12-2 is a documented pseudogene. The CDR3 has 20 residues. CDR3 nucleotide sequence: TGTGCAAGTCGCTTAGCGTGTCCTAATTTACTATCGGACAATAGCTACGAGCAGTACTTC. This encodes CASRLACPNLLSDNSYEQYF.

A single count supports this clone. J is TRBJ2-2 and V is TRBV7-3; D ambiguous. This CDR3 region has 12 residues. Trimming took off 5 bases at V and 8 bases at J, with 9 bases between the two ends. Germline lookup yields CDR1 SGHTA and CDR2 FQGTGA. DNA for the CDR3: TGTGCCAGCAGCCTACGCAGGGGGGAGCTGTTTTTT. As protein: CASSLRRGELFF.

The chain carries TRBV12-5 and TRBJ2-5, with D possibly being TRBD1 (6 bases). Trimming removed 2 bases at V and 5 bases at J, with 12 bases between. The CDR3 is 14 residues long. The germline gives CDR1 LGHNT, CDR2 FRNRAP. Here the CDR3 reads CASGLSGTRETQYF. In nucleotides, the CDR3 is TGTGCTAGTGGTTTGTCCGGGACACGCGAGACCCAGTACTTC. The full variable domain, in which reference TRBV12-5 and TRBJ2-5 provide the parts outside the CDR3, is DARVTQTPRHKVTEMGQEVTMRCQPILGHNTVFWYRQTMMQGLELLAYFRNRAPLDDSGMPKDRFSAEMPDATLATLKIQPSEPRDSAVYFCASGLSGTRETQYFGPGTRLLVL.

The V gene is TRBV5-1, the J gene TRBJ2-7, with 10 bases aligning to TRBD2. The CDR3 covers 15 residues. The germline gives CDR1 SGHRS, CDR2 YFSETQ. The junction had 6 bases not matched to a gene; V was cut back by 0 bases and J by 6 bases. Here the CDR3 DNA reads TGCGCCAGCAGCTTGGACCTAGCGGGAGTCCGCGAGCAGTACTTC. It is translated as CASSLDLAGVREQYF.

The rearrangement links TRBV6-5 to TRBJ1-5; D is uncertain. The CDR3 runs to 14 residues. Per the germline V gene, CDR1 is MNHEY and CDR2 is SVGAGI. Trimming took 6 bases from V and 2 from J, leaving 11 bases between them. CDR3 region: CASSPGMGNQPQHF. DNA of the CDR3: TGTGCCAGCAGCCCCGGGATGGGCAATCAGCCCCAGCATTTT.

The rearrangement links TRBV7-8 to TRBJ2-7; 11 bases are a match to TRBD1. This CDR3 contains 15 residues. CDR1 SGHVS and CDR2 FQNEAQ come from the germline V gene. Unmatched junction bases numbered 5, after V lost 4 bases and J lost 3 bases. CDR3 nucleotide sequence: TGTGCCAGCAGCTCTTGGACAGGGGGCAGCTACGAGCAGTACTTC. It translates to CASSSWTGGSYEQYF.

The chain uses TRBV7-3 and TRBJ1-2, with 9 bases fitting TRBD1. Germline trimming cut 3 bases from V and 6 bases from J; bases unmatched to any gene: 5. CDR1 is SGHTA, CDR2 FQGTGA, per germline. The CDR3 runs to 14 residues. The DNA for the CDR3 is TGTGCCAGCAGCTTCACAGGGGGCTCCCATGGCTACACCTTC. This codes for CASSFTGGSHGYTF.